This TCR beta chain was found in a study of T cells in Graves' hyperthyroidism and ophthalmopathy. General study findings and limits: It was a median about 7.1 months before onset that the model predicted ophthalmopathy.

This CDR3 has 15 residues. The ends lost 5 bases at V and 2 bases at J; junction bases unmatched: 7. As for this clonotype: Its matching antigen is unknown.

Thyroid ultrasound and orbital computed tomography, with clinical symptoms and serum thyroxine and TRAb, informed diagnoses. Each 10 ml fresh peripheral blood draw supplied the PBMCs. What was amplified from RNA transcripts were TCR beta CDR3 regions. A first-round RT-PCR of the TCR CDR3 used the HTBI primer set. TCRdb re-derived calls from the multiplex PCR reads in MiXCR, one entry per CDR3 protein. Here the sample spans around 400,000 distinct CDR3 sequences, roughly 15% being singletons. The chain employs TRBV12-3 or TRBV12-4 and TRBJ1-2; 8 positions match TRBD1. The receptor was derived from a woman aged 60 to 75 with Graves' ophthalmopathy. Material: blood. The CDR3 protein is CASSGPGQGNYGYTF. The DNA of the CDR3 is TGTGCCAGCAGTGGACCCGGACAGGGAAACTATGGCTACACCTTC.